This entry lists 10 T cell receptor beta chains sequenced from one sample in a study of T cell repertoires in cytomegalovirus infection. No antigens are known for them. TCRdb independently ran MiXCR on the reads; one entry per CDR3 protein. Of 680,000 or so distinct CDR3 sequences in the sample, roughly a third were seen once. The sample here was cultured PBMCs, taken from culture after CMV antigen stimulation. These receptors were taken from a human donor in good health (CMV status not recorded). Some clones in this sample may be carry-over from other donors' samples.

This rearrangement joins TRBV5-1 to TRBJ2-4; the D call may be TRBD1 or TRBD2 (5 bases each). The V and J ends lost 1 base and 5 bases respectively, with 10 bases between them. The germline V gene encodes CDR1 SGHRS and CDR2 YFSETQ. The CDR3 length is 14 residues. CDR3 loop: CASSLSPGQNIQYF. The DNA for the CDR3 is TGCGCCAGCAGCTTGTCCCCGGGGCAAAACATTCAGTACTTC.

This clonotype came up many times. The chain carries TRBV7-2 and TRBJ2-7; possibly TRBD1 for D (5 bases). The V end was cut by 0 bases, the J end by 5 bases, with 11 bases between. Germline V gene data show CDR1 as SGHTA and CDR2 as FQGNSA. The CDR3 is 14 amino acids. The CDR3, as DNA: TGTGCCAGCAGCTTAGCGTTTTCAGGGAACGAGCAGTACTTC. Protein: CASSLAFSGNEQYF. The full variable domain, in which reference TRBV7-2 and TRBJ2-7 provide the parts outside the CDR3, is GAGVSQSPSNKVTEKGKDVELRCDPISGHTALYWYRQSLGQGLEFLIYFQGNSAPDKSGLPSDRFSAERTGGSVSTLTIQRTQQEDSAVYLCASSLAFSGNEQYFGPGTRLTVT.

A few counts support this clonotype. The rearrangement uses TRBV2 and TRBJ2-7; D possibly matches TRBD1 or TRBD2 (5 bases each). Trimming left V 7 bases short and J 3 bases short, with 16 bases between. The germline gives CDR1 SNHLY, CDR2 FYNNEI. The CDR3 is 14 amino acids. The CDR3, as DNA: TGTGCCAGCACCCCCAAGGGACGGAACTACGAGCAGTACTTC. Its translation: CASTPKGRNYEQYF.

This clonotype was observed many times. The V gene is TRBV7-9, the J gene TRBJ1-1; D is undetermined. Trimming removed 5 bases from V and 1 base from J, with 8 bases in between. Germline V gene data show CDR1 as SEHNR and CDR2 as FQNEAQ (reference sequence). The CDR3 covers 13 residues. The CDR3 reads CASSTQANTEAFF. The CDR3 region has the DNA TGTGCCAGCAGCACACAAGCGAACACTGAAGCTTTCTTT.

The CDR3 sequence is CASSEGLSGLGGTQYF. CDR3 bases: TGCGCCAGCAGCGAAGGGTTGTCAGGGCTAGGGGGGACCCAGTACTTC. The chain has TRBV4-1 and TRBJ2-5; possible D gene TRBD1, 6 bases. CDR1 and CDR2 (germline): MGHRA, YSYEKL. Trimming cost V 5 bases and J 7 bases, with 23 bases left between them. This CDR3 is built from 16 residues.

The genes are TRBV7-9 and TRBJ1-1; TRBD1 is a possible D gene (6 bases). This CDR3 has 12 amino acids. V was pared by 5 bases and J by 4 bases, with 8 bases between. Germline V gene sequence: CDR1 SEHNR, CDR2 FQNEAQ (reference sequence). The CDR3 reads CASSTRGTEAFF. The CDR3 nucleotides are TGTGCCAGCAGCACCAGGGGCACTGAAGCTTTCTTT. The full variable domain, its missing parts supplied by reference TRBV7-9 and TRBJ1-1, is DTGVSQNPRHKITKRGQNVTFRCDPISEHNRLYWYRQTLGQGPEFLTYFQNEAQLEKSRLLSDRFSAERPKGSFSTLEIQRTEQGDSAMYLCASSTRGTEAFFGQGTRLTVV.

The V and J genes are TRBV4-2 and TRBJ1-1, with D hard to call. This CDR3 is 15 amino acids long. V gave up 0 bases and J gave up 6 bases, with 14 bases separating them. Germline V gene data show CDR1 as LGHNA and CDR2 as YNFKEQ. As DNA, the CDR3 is TGTGCCAGCAGCCAAGATTACGGGAGTTGGCCTGAAGCTTTCTTT. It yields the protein CASSQDYGSWPEAFF.

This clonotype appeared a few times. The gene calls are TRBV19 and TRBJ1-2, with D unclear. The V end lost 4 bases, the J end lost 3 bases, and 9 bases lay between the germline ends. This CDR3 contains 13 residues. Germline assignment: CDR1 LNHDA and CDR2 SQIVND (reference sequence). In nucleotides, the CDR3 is TGTGCCAGTAGTACTCAGGTCTACTATGGCTACACCTTC. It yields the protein CASSTQVYYGYTF.

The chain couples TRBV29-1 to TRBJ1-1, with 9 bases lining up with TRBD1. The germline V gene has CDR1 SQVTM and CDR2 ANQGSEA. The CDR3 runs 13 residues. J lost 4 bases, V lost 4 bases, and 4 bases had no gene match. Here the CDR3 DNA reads TGCAGCGTTGTTAGACAGGGGGGCACTGAAGCTTTCTTT. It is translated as CSVVRQGGTEAFF.

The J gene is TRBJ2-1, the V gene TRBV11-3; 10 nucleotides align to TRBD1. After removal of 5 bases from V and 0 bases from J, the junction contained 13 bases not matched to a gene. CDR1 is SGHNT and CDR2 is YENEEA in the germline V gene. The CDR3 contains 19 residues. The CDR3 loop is CASSPGTGDYQSSYNEQFF. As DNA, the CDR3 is TGTGCCAGCAGCCCCGGGACAGGGGACTACCAAAGCTCCTACAATGAGCAGTTCTTC.